These 6 T cell receptor beta chains originate from one sample sequenced in a study of Tregs in tolerant kidney transplant recipients. Method: immunoSEQ multiplex PCR; TCRdb's copy keeps in-frame clones and lacks some. The data show approximately 45,000 clones, roughly 95% seen once. These receptors' antigens are unknown. The sample taken for sequencing was Tregs from blood cultured with allogeneic cells. The receptors originated from a human donor in good health.

The chain couples TRBV27 to TRBJ1-3; no clear D. Trimming stripped 6 bases from V and 0 bases from J, with 12 bases between. The CDR3 contains 15 residues. Per germline, CDR1 MNHEY and CDR2 SMNVEV (reference sequence). CDR3 region: CASSNQVLSGNTIYF. CDR3 nucleotides: TGTGCCAGCAGCAACCAAGTGCTCTCTGGAAACACCATATATTTT.

V and J are TRBV6-9 and TRBJ2-7, with 9 bases lining up with TRBD1. The CDR3 runs to 14 residues. V was pared by 6 bases and J by 1 base, with 4 bases of the junction left unmatched. CDR1 MNHGY and CDR2 SVAAGI come from the germline V gene. CDR3 in DNA: TGTGCCAGCAGACCGGACAGGGGTTCCTACGAGCAGTACTTC. Its translation: CASRPDRGSYEQYF.

The chain uses TRBV18 and TRBJ2-4, with D tentatively TRBD2 (5 bases). Germline values: CDR1 KGHSH, CDR2 LQKENI. Trimming took 1 base from V and 0 from J, leaving 10 bases between them. This CDR3 is built from 16 residues. The CDR3 DNA sequence: TGTGCCAGCTCACCACGGACGGGATTAGCCAAAAACATTCAGTACTTC. Amino acid sequence: CASSPRTGLAKNIQYF.

The rearrangement uses TRBV15 and TRBJ2-1; 15 bases align to TRBD2. Germline-derived CDR1 and CDR2 are LNHNV and YYDKDF (reference sequence). This CDR3 has 18 amino acids. The V gene end was trimmed by 0 bases and the J gene end by 2 bases; junction bases not matched to a gene: 2. CDR3 residues: CATSREGLAGGPYNEQFF. CDR3 DNA: TGTGCCACCAGCAGAGAAGGACTAGCGGGGGGGCCCTACAATGAGCAGTTCTTC.

The chain carries TRBV5-1 and TRBJ2-5; 10 bases agree with TRBD2. CDR1 and CDR2 from the germline V gene are SGHRS and YFSETQ. Trimming at V came to 1 base and at J to 5 bases, leaving 11 bases not matched to a gene. The CDR3 is 17 residues long. CDR3 sequence (DNA): TGCGCCAGCAGCTTGAATAGCGGGGGGCGCCGCGGGGAGACCCAGTACTTC. Its translation: CASSLNSGGRRGETQYF.

This chain links TRBV10-2 with TRBJ1-4; D uncertain. V was shortened by 3 bases and J by 5 bases, with 10 bases between the two germline ends. The CDR3 is made up of 14 amino acids. Looked up from germline, CDR1 is WSHSY and CDR2 is SAAADI. In nucleotides, the CDR3 is TGCGCCAGCAGTGATGGGCCGCTGAATGAAAAACTGTTTTTT. Amino acids: CASSDGPLNEKLFF.